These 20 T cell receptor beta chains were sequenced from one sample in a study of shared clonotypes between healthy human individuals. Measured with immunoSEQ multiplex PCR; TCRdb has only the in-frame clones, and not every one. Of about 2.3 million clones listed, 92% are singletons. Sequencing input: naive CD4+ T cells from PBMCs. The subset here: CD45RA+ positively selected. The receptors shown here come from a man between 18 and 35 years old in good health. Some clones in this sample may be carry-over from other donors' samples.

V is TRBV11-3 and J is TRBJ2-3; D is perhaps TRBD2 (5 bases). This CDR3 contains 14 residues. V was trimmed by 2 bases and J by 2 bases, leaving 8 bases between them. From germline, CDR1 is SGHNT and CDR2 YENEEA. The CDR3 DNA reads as TGTGCCAGCAGCTTAACGGGGAACACAGATACGCAGTATTTT. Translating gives CASSLTGNTDTQYF.

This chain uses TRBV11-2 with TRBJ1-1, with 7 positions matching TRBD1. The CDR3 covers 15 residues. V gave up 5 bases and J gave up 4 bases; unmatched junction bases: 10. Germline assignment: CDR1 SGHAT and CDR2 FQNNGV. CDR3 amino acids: CASSPRTGGGTEAFF. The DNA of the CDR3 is TGTGCCAGCAGCCCTAGGACAGGAGGAGGCACTGAAGCTTTCTTT.

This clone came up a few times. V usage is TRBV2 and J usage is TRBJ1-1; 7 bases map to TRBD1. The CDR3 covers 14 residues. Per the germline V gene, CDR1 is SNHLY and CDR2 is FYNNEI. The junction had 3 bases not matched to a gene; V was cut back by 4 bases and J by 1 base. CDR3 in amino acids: CASSGDRSNTEAFF. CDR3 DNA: TGTGCCAGCAGTGGGGACAGATCGAACACTGAAGCTTTCTTT.

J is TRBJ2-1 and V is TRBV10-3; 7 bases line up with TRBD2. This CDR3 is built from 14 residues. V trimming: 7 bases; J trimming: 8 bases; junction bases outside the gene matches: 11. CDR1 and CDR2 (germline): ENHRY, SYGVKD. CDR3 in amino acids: CAITGGTTGDEQFF. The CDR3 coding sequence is TGTGCCATCACTGGGGGGACTACCGGCGATGAGCAGTTCTTC.

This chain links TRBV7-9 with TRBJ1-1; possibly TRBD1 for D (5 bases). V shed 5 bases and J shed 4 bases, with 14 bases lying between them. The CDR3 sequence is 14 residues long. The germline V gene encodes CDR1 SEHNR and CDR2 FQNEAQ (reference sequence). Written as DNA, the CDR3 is TGTGCCAGCAGCCCAGTACGGGGCAGCACTGAAGCTTTCTTT. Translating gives CASSPVRGSTEAFF.

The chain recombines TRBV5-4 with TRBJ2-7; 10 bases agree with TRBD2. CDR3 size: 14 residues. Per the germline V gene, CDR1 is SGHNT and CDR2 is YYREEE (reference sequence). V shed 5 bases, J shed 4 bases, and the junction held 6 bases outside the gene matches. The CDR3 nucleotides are TGTGCCAGCAGTAGAGGGACTAGCGAGTACGAGCAGTACTTC. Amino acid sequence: CASSRGTSEYEQYF.

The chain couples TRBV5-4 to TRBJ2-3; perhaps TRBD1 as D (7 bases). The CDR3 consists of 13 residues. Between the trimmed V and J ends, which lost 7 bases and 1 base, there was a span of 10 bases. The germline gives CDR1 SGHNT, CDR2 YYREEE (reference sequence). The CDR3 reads CASRGTGTDTQYF. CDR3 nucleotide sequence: TGTGCCAGCCGCGGGACAGGCACAGATACGCAGTATTTT.

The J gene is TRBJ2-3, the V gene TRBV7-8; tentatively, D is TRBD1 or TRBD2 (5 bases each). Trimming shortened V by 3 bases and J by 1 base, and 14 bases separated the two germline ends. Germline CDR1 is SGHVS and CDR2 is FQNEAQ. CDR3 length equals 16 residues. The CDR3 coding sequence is TGTGCCAGCAGCTTCCAGGGAGCATGGGGCACAGATACGCAGTATTTT. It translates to CASSFQGAWGTDTQYF.

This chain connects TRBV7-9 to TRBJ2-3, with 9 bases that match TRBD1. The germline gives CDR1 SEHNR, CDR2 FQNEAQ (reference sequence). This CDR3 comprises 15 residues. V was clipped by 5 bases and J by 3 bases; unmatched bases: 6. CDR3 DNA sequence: TGTGCCAGCAGCAGGGACAGGGAGGGAACAGATACGCAGTATTTT. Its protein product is CASSRDREGTDTQYF.

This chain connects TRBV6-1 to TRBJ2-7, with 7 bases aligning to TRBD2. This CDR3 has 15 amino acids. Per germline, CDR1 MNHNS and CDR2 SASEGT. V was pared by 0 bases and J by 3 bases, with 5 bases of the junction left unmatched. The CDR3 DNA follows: TGTGCCAGCAGTGAAGCGGGAGGGGCGGACTACGAGCAGTACTTC. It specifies CASSEAGGADYEQYF.

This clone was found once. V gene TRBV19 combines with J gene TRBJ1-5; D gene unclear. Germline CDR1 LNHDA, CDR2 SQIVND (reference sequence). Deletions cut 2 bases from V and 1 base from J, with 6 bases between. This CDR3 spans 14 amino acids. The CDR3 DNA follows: TGTGCCAGTAGTATATTCAACAGCAATCAGCCCCAGCATTTT. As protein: CASSIFNSNQPQHF.

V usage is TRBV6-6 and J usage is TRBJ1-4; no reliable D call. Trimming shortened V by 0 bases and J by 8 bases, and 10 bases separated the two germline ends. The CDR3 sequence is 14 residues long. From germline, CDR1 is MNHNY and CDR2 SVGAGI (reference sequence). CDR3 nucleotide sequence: TGTGCCAGCAGTTACTCAAGGGAAGGGGAAAAACTGTTTTTT. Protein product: CASSYSREGEKLFF.

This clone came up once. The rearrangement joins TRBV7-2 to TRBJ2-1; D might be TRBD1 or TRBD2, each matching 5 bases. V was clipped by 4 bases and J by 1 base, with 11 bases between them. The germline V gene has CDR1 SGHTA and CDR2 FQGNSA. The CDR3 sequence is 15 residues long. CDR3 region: CASSSAWGSYNEQFF. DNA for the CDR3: TGTGCCAGCAGCTCAGCCTGGGGGTCCTACAATGAGCAGTTCTTC.

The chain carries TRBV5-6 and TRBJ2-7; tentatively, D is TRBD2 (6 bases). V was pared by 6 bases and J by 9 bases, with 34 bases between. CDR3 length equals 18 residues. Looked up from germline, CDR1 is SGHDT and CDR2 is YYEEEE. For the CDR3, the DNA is TGTGCCAGCAACCAGAGGGCTCGTTCGGCAGGGAGGAGGTGGCGGCAGTACTTC. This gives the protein CASNQRARSAGRRWRQYF.

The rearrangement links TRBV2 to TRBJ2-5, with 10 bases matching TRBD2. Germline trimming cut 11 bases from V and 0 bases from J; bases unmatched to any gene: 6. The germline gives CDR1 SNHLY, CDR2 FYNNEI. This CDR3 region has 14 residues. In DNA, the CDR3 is TGTGCCCAGGCGACTAGCGGGTACCAAGAGACCCAGTACTTC. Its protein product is CAQATSGYQETQYF.

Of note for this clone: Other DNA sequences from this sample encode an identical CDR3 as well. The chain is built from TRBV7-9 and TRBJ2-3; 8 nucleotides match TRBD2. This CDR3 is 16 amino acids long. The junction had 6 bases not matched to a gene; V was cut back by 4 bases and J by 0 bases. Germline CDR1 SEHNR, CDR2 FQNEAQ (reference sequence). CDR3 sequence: CASSSRLARSTDTQYF. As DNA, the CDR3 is TGTGCCAGCAGCTCGAGACTAGCGAGAAGCACAGATACGCAGTATTTT.

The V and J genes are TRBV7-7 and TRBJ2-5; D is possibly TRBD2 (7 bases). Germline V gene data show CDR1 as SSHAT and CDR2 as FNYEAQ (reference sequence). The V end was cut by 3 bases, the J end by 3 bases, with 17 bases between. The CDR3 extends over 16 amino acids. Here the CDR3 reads CASSFGGGGAKETQYF. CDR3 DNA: TGTGCCAGCAGCTTCGGTGGTGGGGGGGCGAAAGAGACCCAGTACTTC. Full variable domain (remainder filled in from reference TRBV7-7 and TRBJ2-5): GAGVSQSPRYKVTKRGQDVTLRCDPISSHATLYWYQQALGQGPEFLTYFNYEAQPDKSGLPSDRFSAERPEGSISTLTIQRTEQRDSAMYRCASSFGGGGAKETQYFGPGTRLLVL.

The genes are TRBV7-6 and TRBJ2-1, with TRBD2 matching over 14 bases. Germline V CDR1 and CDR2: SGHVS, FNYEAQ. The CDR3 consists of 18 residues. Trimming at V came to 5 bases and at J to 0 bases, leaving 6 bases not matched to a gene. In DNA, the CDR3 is TGTGCCAGCAGCCGACTAGCGGGAGGGCTTCGCTCCTACAATGAGCAGTTCTTC. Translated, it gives CASSRLAGGLRSYNEQFF.

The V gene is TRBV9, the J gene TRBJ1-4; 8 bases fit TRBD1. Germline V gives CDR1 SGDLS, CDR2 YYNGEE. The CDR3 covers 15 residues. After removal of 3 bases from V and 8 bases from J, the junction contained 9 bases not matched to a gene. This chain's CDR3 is CASSERQGTSEKLFF. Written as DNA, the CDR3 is TGTGCCAGCAGCGAACGACAGGGGACAAGCGAAAAACTGTTTTTT.

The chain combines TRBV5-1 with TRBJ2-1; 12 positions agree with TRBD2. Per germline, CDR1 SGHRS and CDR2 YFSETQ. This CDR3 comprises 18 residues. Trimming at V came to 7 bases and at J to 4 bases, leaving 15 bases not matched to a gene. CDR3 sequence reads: CASRSVSGGLAGYNEQFF. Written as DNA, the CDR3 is TGCGCCAGCCGATCGGTGTCTGGCGGACTAGCGGGATACAATGAGCAGTTCTTC.